This T cell receptor (beta chain) derives from a study of blood T cell repertoires in COVID-19 (dated by TCRdb to about 2020). Concerning the study at large: Collaborator samples came from the United States, Italy and Spain and covered acute and convalescent phases of COVID-19. The material from the prospective study consisted of cDNA or gDNA derived from T cells, B-cell-depleted T cells, or PBMCs. Deeply sampled blood TCRbeta repertoires from subjects exposed to, actively infected with, or recovered from COVID-19 were included in the dataset. The repertoires were released in a freely available public database intended as a resource for research on the immune response to SARS-CoV-2. Samples were obtained from the ongoing ImmuneRACE study (first 160 participants) and from over a thousand subjects provided by 6 global collaborators. Nearly every sample came with metadata listing a de-identified subject ID, COVID-19 status, age in years and sex. HLA class I and class II types, where available, came from metadata supplied by the sample provider rather than from assay-based typing. Study-level results and caveats: The quantity of clinical and demographic metadata differed by source and by participant and was supplied without curation.

TCRbeta CDR3 regions were amplified from genomic DNA using the immunoSEQ Assay, a bias-controlled multiplex PCR. The authors' analysis ran thus. Nucleated cell counts per sample were estimated from amplification of reference gene primers within the assay. To quantify the absolute abundance of each unique TCRbeta CDR3 rearrangement, sequence reads were collapsed and filtered. For each sample, productive Simpson clonality was calculated by taking the square root of Simpson's diversity index across productive rearrangements. The immuneACCESS repertoire file appears here via TCRdb, limited to in-frame rearrangements. These files lack a portion of the clones; in checked studies, under half of the deficit traces to unresolved V genes, and the cause of the others is not known. That table supplies the V and J calls and clone size; D and trimming were determined from the DNA. The sample table records 65,000 to 90,000 clones; 70% to 90% of these occur just once. Just over 8% of the sample comes from the top ten.

CDR1 and CDR2 were assigned from the germline V gene as KGHSH and LQKENI. Relative to germline, V is missing 6 bases and J is missing 5 bases, with 7 bases of the junction outside any gene match. Spanning cysteine to phenylalanine, the CDR3 consists of 14 amino acids. The only DNA kept is the CDR3, 42 bases in frame from the first base. Details on this clone: It lacks a known antigen. The record has no base qualities; no much larger clone is one base away.

Collaborating institutions collected whole blood in K2EDTA tubes following their own protocols. For TCRbeta analysis, collaborators shipped samples as frozen whole blood, isolated PBMCs, or DNA extracted from either of those sample types. Sequences were obtained from peripheral blood. The source is a man younger than 40 with acute or convalescent COVID-19. This sequence uses TRBV18 and TRBJ1-1, with 9 junctional bases fitting TRBD1. The DNA is TGTGCCAGCTCGCCAGGACAGGGGTCGACTGAAGCTTTCTTT. The encoded protein is CASSPGQGSTEAFF.